This T cell receptor beta chain was identified during a study of T cells in Graves' hyperthyroidism and ophthalmopathy. General study results and limits: Ophthalmopathy, as predicted by the model, came a median around 6.7 months after the prediction.

RNA transcripts were the template for amplifying TCR beta CDR3 regions. The HTBI set primed first-round TCR CDR3 RT-PCR. Using its own MiXCR run on the multiplex PCR reads, TCRdb lists one record per CDR3 protein. The sample shows about 400,000 distinct CDR3 sequences, 15% of them seen only once. A remark on this clonotype: Antigen unknown.

The V gene lost 5 bases and the J gene lost 3 bases, with 8 bases spanning the gap. Per germline, CDR1 MNHEY and CDR2 SMNVEV (reference sequence). The CDR3 is made up of 13 amino acids. Hyperthyroidism had been newly diagnosed in patients aged 18 to 65, and its duration was under 2 months. Clinical symptoms, serum thyroxine and TRAb, thyroid ultrasound and orbital computed tomography were used for the diagnoses. Isolation of PBMCs was performed on about 9.9 ml fresh peripheral blood. The sample taken for sequencing was blood. The TCR originated in a woman in her thirties with Graves' hyperthyroidism. This chain joins TRBV27 and TRBJ1-5; D uncertain. The CDR3 DNA reads TGTGCCAGCAGTCATGGGATCAATCAGCCCCAGCATTTT. It is translated as CASSHGINQPQHF.